The present entry profiles one T cell receptor beta chain with its context. Its antigen is not known. Clones were read by immunoSEQ multiplex PCR, and TCRdb kept only the in-frame ones, dropping some. The sample contains 200,000 or so clones, about four fifths of which appear only once. The data stem from a study of cytotoxic CD8 clonotypes in ibrutinib-treated CLL. The germline CDR1 and CDR2 sequences are SGHVS and FNYEAQ. The V gene end was trimmed by 5 bases and the J gene end by 3 bases; junction bases not matched to a gene: 7. This CDR3 contains 15 residues. PBMCs that had been cryopreserved were the source of 1.5 to 2.5 micrograms of genomic DNA for TCR beta libraries. Study-level points and caveats: On treatment, the uncommon public clonotypes contracted or remained stable.

Sample: PBMCs, taken after 12 months of ibrutinib treatment. This receptor was obtained from a human donor with chronic lymphocytic leukemia. The rearrangement links TRBV7-6 to TRBJ2-5; the match to TRBD1 covers 9 bases. DNA of the CDR3: TGTGCCAGCAGCCCAGTGACAGGGGGAGAAGAGACCCAGTACTTC. Translating it yields CASSPVTGGEETQYF.